This T cell receptor (beta chain) came from a study of T-cell reconstitution after alpha-beta-depleted transplantation in children. Regarding the study as a whole: Diversity and T-cell counts at one year after transplant derived mostly from new T cells. Day-60 TCRbeta diversity that was high in some patients was derived from surviving recipient T cells and thymic progenitors. Several hundred expanded graft clones reportedly were the source of alpha-beta T cells about two months after transplant.

Concerning this clonotype: Its matching antigen is unknown.

Germline CDR1 SGHAT, CDR2 FQNNGV. This CDR3 comprises 18 residues. Trimming stripped 2 bases from V and 8 bases from J, with 25 bases between. As it was prepared, the TCRbeta library received unique molecular identifiers. Via MiXCR, TCRdb re-called the PCR reads, giving one row per CDR3 protein. The sample yields 800,000 to 1,000,000 distinct CDR3 sequences, about 29% seen once. V usage is TRBV11-2 and J usage is TRBJ2-1, with a weak D call TRBD2 (5 bases). The material sequenced was PBMCs, mostly from graft donor cells, taken 360 days after TCRalphabeta/CD19-depleted stem cell transplant. This clonotype was sampled from a boy in the first two years of life who had a stem cell transplant for SCID, so the T cells may come from the graft donor. The CDR3 DNA is TGTGCCAGCAGCTTAAGAGGGTTTTGCGGCCCTTGTAGAGATGAGCAGTTCTTC. Translated: CASSLRGFCGPCRDEQFF.